Each of the 14 T cell receptor beta chains below was sequenced from the same sample in a study of beta chain features in type 1 diabetes. All of the isolated RNA was reverse transcribed, so expressed TCRB transcripts were sequenced. Using immunoSEQ multiplex PCR, the repertoire was profiled, and TCRdb retains in-frame clones only, with some absent. The sample consists of under 900,000 clones, about a sixth of them appearing once. The material sequenced was naive CD4+ T cells from blood. The receptors shown here come from a woman between 18 and 29 years old in good health.

V usage is TRBV15 and J usage is TRBJ2-2; possible D gene TRBD2, 5 bases. Looked up from germline, CDR1 is LNHNV and CDR2 is YYDKDF (reference sequence). The CDR3 is made up of 14 amino acids. Trimming removed 0 bases from V and 9 bases from J, with 11 bases in between. CDR3 region: CATSRDPGDRELFF. Here the CDR3 DNA reads TGTGCCACCAGCAGAGATCCCGGGGATCGGGAGCTGTTTTTT.

The V gene is TRBV5-8, the J gene TRBJ2-5; 16 bases are a match to TRBD2. Germline V lookup: CDR1 SGHTS, CDR2 YDEGEE. Germline trimming cut 6 bases from V and 5 bases from J; bases unmatched to any gene: 7. The CDR3 totals 16 residues. The CDR3 region is CASTTGLAGGVETQYF. DNA for the CDR3: TGTGCCAGCACTACGGGACTAGCGGGAGGGGTGGAGACCCAGTACTTC.

The chain has TRBV5-6 and TRBJ2-1; the D gene could be TRBD1 or TRBD2 (5 bases each). The length of the CDR3 is 12 residues. The germline gives CDR1 SGHDT, CDR2 YYEEEE. V lost 3 bases to trimming and J lost 8 bases, with 9 bases between them. Written as DNA, the CDR3 is TGTGCCAGCAGCTGGGGGATCGATGAGCAGTTCTTC. Amino acids: CASSWGIDEQFF.

The V and J genes are TRBV21-1 and TRBJ1-4; the table's TRBD1 call for D was not verified on the DNA. TRBV21-1 is given as a pseudogene. The CDR3 consists of 17 residues. The CDR3 nucleotides read TGTGCCAGCCCCAACGTAATGGTCGGGCAGGGCTATGAAAAACTGTTTTTT. It specifies CASPNVMVGQGYEKLFF.

This clone was seen once. The V and J genes are TRBV5-1 and TRBJ1-3; no clear D. The V gene lost 0 bases and the J gene lost 4 bases, with 8 bases spanning the gap. The CDR3 is 14 amino acids. Looked up from germline, CDR1 is SGHRS and CDR2 is YFSETQ. CDR3 loop: CASSLAGSGNTIYF. The CDR3 DNA is TGCGCCAGCAGCTTGGCGGGGTCCGGAAACACCATATATTTT.

The chain combines TRBV15 with TRBJ1-5; TRBD1 agrees at 8 bases. Germline loops: CDR1 LNHNV, CDR2 YYDKDF (reference sequence). The V segment lost 0 bases and the J segment 4 bases; nucleotides outside the gene matches: 11. CDR3 length: 18 amino acids. The CDR3 coding sequence is TGTGCCACCAGCAGAGATGTCGAGGACAGGGCCCGAAATCAGCCCCAGCATTTT. Translating gives CATSRDVEDRARNQPQHF.

In regard to this clone: The sample holds other DNA sequences that translate to the same CDR3. V gene TRBV18 combines with J gene TRBJ2-1; D is unclear. The germline V gene encodes CDR1 KGHSH and CDR2 LQKENI. The CDR3 spans 13 residues. Trimming took 3 bases from V and 5 from J, leaving 8 bases between them. The CDR3 sequence: CASSPPGDNEQFF. DNA for the CDR3: TGTGCCAGCTCACCCCCTGGCGACAATGAGCAGTTCTTC.

This clone was observed a handful of times. The chain employs TRBV19 and TRBJ2-1; D remains unclear. The V and J ends lost 8 bases and 0 bases respectively, with 8 bases between them. The CDR3 is 13 residues long. Germline V gives CDR1 LNHDA, CDR2 SQIVND (reference sequence). The CDR3, as DNA: TGTGCCAGTGGAAAGGGCTCCTACAATGAGCAGTTCTTC. Translated: CASGKGSYNEQFF.

The V and J genes are TRBV4-3 and TRBJ2-1, with D possibly TRBD1 on 6 matching bases. This CDR3 has 15 amino acids. Germline V gives CDR1 LGHNA, CDR2 YSLEER. The germline V and J ends were trimmed by 1 base and 2 bases, with 9 bases remaining between them. This CDR3 reads CASSQGTGPYNEQFF. The CDR3, as DNA: TGCGCCAGCAGCCAAGGAACAGGGCCCTACAATGAGCAGTTCTTC.

The gene calls are TRBV29-1 and TRBJ2-7, with D possibly being TRBD2 (5 bases). Between the trimmed V and J ends, which lost 4 bases and 0 bases, there was a span of 13 bases. Looked up from germline, CDR1 is SQVTM and CDR2 is ANQGSEA. CDR3 length equals 14 residues. The CDR3 is CSVAFDYFSYEQYF. The CDR3 bases are TGCAGCGTTGCATTCGACTACTTCTCCTACGAGCAGTACTTC.

This chain connects TRBV30 to TRBJ2-4, with D hard to call. This CDR3 spans 16 amino acids. CDR1 and CDR2 from the germline V gene are GTSNPN and SVGIG (reference sequence). V was cut by 0 bases and J by 3 bases, with 15 bases left in between. The CDR3 DNA sequence: TGTGCCTGGAGTGTTCAACGATTCGAATACAAAAACATTCAGTACTTC. Protein product: CAWSVQRFEYKNIQYF.

Only a few counts were recorded for this clone. The J gene is TRBJ2-1, the V gene TRBV4-3; D not certain. The CDR3 sequence is 15 residues long. Germline CDR1 LGHNA, CDR2 YSLEER. The V gene lost 1 base and the J gene lost 1 base, with 8 bases spanning the gap. CDR3 protein: CASSQATSSYNEQFF. For the CDR3, the DNA is TGCGCCAGCAGCCAAGCCACAAGTTCCTACAATGAGCAGTTCTTC.

The gene calls are TRBV7-9 and TRBJ2-7; TRBD1 matches at 7 bases. Trimming removed 1 base from V and 5 bases from J; junction bases left unmatched: 8. CDR1 is SEHNR and CDR2 is FQNEAQ in the germline V gene (reference sequence). The CDR3 length is 15 residues. CDR3 amino acids: CASSLVRGRFHEQYF. In DNA, the CDR3 is TGTGCCAGCAGCTTAGTGAGGGGGCGCTTCCACGAGCAGTACTTC.

A few counts support this clone. This sample includes further DNA sequences coding for the same CDR3. The rearrangement uses TRBV7-2 and TRBJ2-3; 12 positions match TRBD2. The CDR3 consists of 16 residues. Trimming took 4 bases from V and 0 from J; bases not matched to a gene: 2. Germline CDR1 is SGHTA and CDR2 is FQGNSA. The CDR3 loop reads CASSSGLAGSTDTQYF. CDR3 DNA: TGTGCCAGCAGCTCAGGACTAGCGGGGAGCACAGATACGCAGTATTTT.